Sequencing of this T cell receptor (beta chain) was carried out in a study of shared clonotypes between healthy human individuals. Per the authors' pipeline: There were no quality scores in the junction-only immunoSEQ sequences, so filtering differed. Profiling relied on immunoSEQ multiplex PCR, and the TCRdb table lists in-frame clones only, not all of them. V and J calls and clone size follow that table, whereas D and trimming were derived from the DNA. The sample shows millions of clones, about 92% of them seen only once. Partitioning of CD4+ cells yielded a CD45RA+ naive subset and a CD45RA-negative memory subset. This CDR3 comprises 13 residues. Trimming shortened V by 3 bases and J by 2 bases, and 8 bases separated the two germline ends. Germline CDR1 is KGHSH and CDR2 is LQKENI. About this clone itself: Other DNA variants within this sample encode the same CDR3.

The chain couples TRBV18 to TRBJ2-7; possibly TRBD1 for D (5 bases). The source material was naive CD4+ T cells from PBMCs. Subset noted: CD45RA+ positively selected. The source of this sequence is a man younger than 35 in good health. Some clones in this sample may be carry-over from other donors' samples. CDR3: CASSPGQTYEQYF. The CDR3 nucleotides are TGTGCCAGCTCACCCGGACAAACCTACGAGCAGTACTTC.